These 17 T cell receptor beta chains came from one sample sequenced in a study of T-cell memory formation after mild COVID-19. TCRdb independently ran MiXCR on the 5' RACE reads; one entry per CDR3 protein. The table shows about 160,000 distinct CDR3 sequences, with around a third occurring only once. The sequenced sample was PBMCs or a T cell subset sorted from them (not recorded which). All receptors come from an adult woman who had mild COVID-19 (a few samples of this study predate the infection). Cell type and time point are not known.

The chain links TRBV6-5 to TRBJ2-7; 9 bases align to TRBD1. This CDR3 has 14 amino acids. CDR1 and CDR2 (germline): MNHEY, SVGAGI. V lost 6 bases and J lost 12; bases outside the gene matches: 15. CDR3 protein: CASRQGARLGEGYF. In DNA, the CDR3 is TGTGCCAGCAGACAGGGGGCTCGCCTCGGAGAGGGGTACTTC.

The CDR3 spells CATSSRQGPYNEQFF. The CDR3 nucleotides read TGTGCCACCAGCAGTCGACAGGGACCCTACAATGAGCAGTTCTTC. V usage is TRBV15 and J usage is TRBJ2-1, with 7 bases matching TRBD1. The CDR3 is made up of 15 amino acids. V shed 3 bases, J shed 2 bases, and the junction held 4 bases outside the gene matches. Per germline, CDR1 LNHNV and CDR2 YYDKDF (reference sequence).

This clonotype showed up just a few times. This chain connects TRBV29-1 to TRBJ2-1, with D perhaps TRBD2 (6 bases). V dropped 0 bases and J dropped 3 bases, with 18 bases sitting between them. CDR1 SQVTM and CDR2 ANQGSEA come from the germline V gene. The length of the CDR3 is 17 residues. The CDR3, as DNA: TGCAGCGTTGAAGATCCCCAGACTAGTGTGTACTACAATGAGCAGTTCTTC. Amino acid sequence: CSVEDPQTSVYYNEQFF.

The chain uses TRBV5-6 and TRBJ1-2, with D maybe TRBD1 (6 bases). This CDR3 has 14 residues. Trimming removed 5 bases from V and 4 bases from J, with 15 bases in between. Per germline, CDR1 SGHDT and CDR2 YYEEEE. CDR3 loop: CASRSAGVVYGYTF. CDR3 nucleotide sequence: TGTGCCAGCAGGTCCGCAGGGGTGGTCTATGGCTACACCTTC. Combining the CDR3 with reference TRBV5-6 and TRBJ1-2 gives the whole variable domain DAGVTQSPTHLIKTRGQQVTLRCSPKSGHDTVSWYQQALGQGPQFIFQYYEEEERQRGNFPDRFSGHQFPNYSSELNVNALLLGDSALYLCASRSAGVVYGYTFGSGTRLTVV.

The sample holds a few counts of this clonotype. The chain couples TRBV4-1 to TRBJ1-1; D unclear. This CDR3 spans 14 amino acids. Germline lookup yields CDR1 MGHRA and CDR2 YSYEKL. V lost 0 bases and J lost 6, with 11 bases in between. The CDR3 bases are TGCGCCAGCAGCCAAGACCAGGTCGAGGCTGAAGCTTTCTTT. Translated: CASSQDQVEAEAFF.

This clonotype was seen more than once but under ten times. V gene TRBV19 combines with J gene TRBJ1-2, with D perhaps TRBD1 (5 bases). Looked up from germline, CDR1 is LNHDA and CDR2 is SQIVND (reference sequence). Trimming cost V 8 bases and J 0 bases, with 10 bases left between them. The CDR3 spans 13 residues. DNA for the CDR3: TGTGCCAGTCAGGGCTTTACTAACTATGGCTACACCTTC. Its protein is CASQGFTNYGYTF.

This clonotype came up a few times. This chain joins TRBV5-1 and TRBJ2-3; a weak D match, TRBD1 (6 bases). The germline V gene has CDR1 SGHRS and CDR2 YFSETQ. The V gene lost 4 bases and the J gene lost 5 bases, with 29 bases spanning the gap. CDR3 length equals 19 residues. This CDR3 is CASSLSTGLVSVSRDTQYF. The CDR3 nucleotides read TGCGCCAGCAGCCTTTCTACAGGGTTAGTTTCGGTGTCGAGAGATACGCAGTATTTT.

This clonotype has only a few counts. The CDR3 coding sequence is TGTGCCAGCAGCTTAACCCGAAAGGAGCAGTTCTTC. Translating gives CASSLTRKEQFF. The chain uses TRBV7-9 and TRBJ2-1; no definite D call. The CDR3 runs to 12 residues. V gave up 2 bases and J gave up 10 bases, with 9 bases separating them. From germline, CDR1 is SEHNR and CDR2 FQNEAQ (reference sequence). The variable domain in full, with the rest retrieved from reference TRBV7-9 and TRBJ2-1, is DTGVSQNPRHKITKRGQNVTFRCDPISEHNRLYWYRQTLGQGPEFLTYFQNEAQLEKSRLLSDRFSAERPKGSFSTLEIQRTEQGDSAMYLCASSLTRKEQFFGPGTRLTVL.

The chain uses TRBV15 and TRBJ1-1; 8 bases match TRBD1. With 2 bases clipped from V and 2 bases from J, the junction kept 4 bases outside the gene matches. Germline V gene sequence: CDR1 LNHNV, CDR2 YYDKDF (reference sequence). The CDR3 covers 15 residues. The CDR3 nucleotides read TGTGCCACCAGCAGATTTGGACAGGGTAACACTGAAGCTTTCTTT. Translating it yields CATSRFGQGNTEAFF.

The V and J genes are TRBV7-9 and TRBJ1-1; D gene uncertain. CDR3 length: 11 residues. Per the germline V gene, CDR1 is SEHNR and CDR2 is FQNEAQ (reference sequence). V lost 2 bases and J 11 bases, leaving 9 bases between the germline ends. The CDR3 protein is CASSLFSEAFF. DNA for the CDR3: TGTGCCAGCAGCTTATTTTCCGAGGCTTTCTTT.

The gene calls are TRBV29-1 and TRBJ2-2; TRBD1 might be the D (8 bases). Trimming shortened V by 4 bases and J by 3 bases, and 15 bases separated the two germline ends. The CDR3 extends over 15 amino acids. CDR1 is SQVTM and CDR2 is ANQGSEA in the germline V gene. The CDR3 spells CSVVDTGGDTGELFF. The CDR3 nucleotides read TGCAGCGTTGTTGATACAGGGGGGGACACCGGGGAGCTGTTTTTT.

The J gene is TRBJ2-5, the V gene TRBV7-8; 7 bases are a match to TRBD2. The V segment lost 5 bases and the J segment 3 bases; nucleotides outside the gene matches: 18. This CDR3 region has 18 residues. Germline CDR1 SGHVS, CDR2 FQNEAQ. CDR3 region: CASSPKRPLTSREETQYF. CDR3 sequence (DNA): TGTGCCAGCAGCCCGAAACGCCCACTGACTAGCCGTGAAGAGACCCAGTACTTC.

Only a few counts were recorded for this clonotype. The CDR3 region has the DNA TGTGCCAGCAGCTCCCGCACACCCGACTATGGCTACACCTTC. Protein: CASSSRTPDYGYTF. This chain joins TRBV6-5 and TRBJ1-2, with unresolved D. This CDR3 contains 14 residues. CDR1 and CDR2 (germline): MNHEY, SVGAGI. The V end was cut by 6 bases, the J end by 3 bases, with 14 bases between.

This clonotype was seen a few times. J is TRBJ1-3 and V is TRBV5-1; 7 nucleotides match TRBD1. Losses at the gene ends were 0 bases for V and 0 bases for J; bases not matched to a gene: 6. The CDR3 totals 17 residues. Germline CDR1 SGHRS, CDR2 YFSETQ. CDR3 nucleotide sequence: TGCGCCAGCAGCTTGGCCGTAGGACAGGTCTCTGGAAACACCATATATTTT. Amino acid sequence: CASSLAVGQVSGNTIYF.

This clonotype was seen only a few times. The chain recombines TRBV3-1 with TRBJ2-3; D is ambiguous. CDR1 and CDR2 (germline): LGHDT, YNNKEL (reference sequence). Trimming pared 1 base from V and 10 bases from J, leaving 9 bases between. The CDR3 consists of 12 residues. The CDR3 coding sequence is TGTGCCAGCAGCCAAGTCGGGCCATCGCAGTATTTT. Translating gives CASSQVGPSQYF.

This clonotype was counted only a few times. CDR3 nucleotides: TGCAGCACTAGCGGGGGGGCGGACCCCAATGAGCAGTTCTTC. Its translation is CSTSGGADPNEQFF. The chain has TRBV29-1 and TRBJ2-1, with 13 bases identical to TRBD2. Germline V gene data show CDR1 as SQVTM and CDR2 as ANQGSEA. This CDR3 is built from 14 residues. V was clipped by 8 bases and J by 6 bases; unmatched bases: 7.

The rearrangement uses TRBV3-1 and TRBJ1-2; D remains unclear. CDR1 is LGHDT and CDR2 is YNNKEL in the germline V gene (reference sequence). CDR3 length: 16 residues. The ends were cut back, 0 bases at V and 7 bases at J, with 18 bases in the middle. The CDR3 bases are TGTGCCAGCAGCCAAGATCGGCGACTGTCCCCTGCTGGCTACACCTTC. This codes for CASSQDRRLSPAGYTF.